The present T cell receptor (beta chain) was sequenced within a study of T cell responses to AZD1222 COVID-19 vaccine. Overall study: Pooling of second doses given at about 4 or about 12 weeks was done. Study-wide findings and caveats: Seropositive at baseline were only a handful of AZD1222 recipients. White British donors predominated, females outnumbered males, and clonal diversity was possibly underestimated. In all cases, repertoires were sampled only after the peak T cell response.

Some clones are missing from TCRdb's copy, which holds only in-frame ones; the method was immunoSEQ multiplex PCR. The sample records more than 50,000 clones, around nine tenths being singletons. In regard to this clone: The antigen is unknown.

CDR1 is SNHLY, CDR2 FYNNEI, per germline. The CDR3 is 16 amino acids. V trimming: 5 bases; J trimming: 2 bases; junction bases outside the gene matches: 5. The specimen was peripheral blood, collected on day 0 of AZD1222 vaccination. The V gene is TRBV2, the J gene TRBJ2-3; TRBD2 matches 12 bases. This receptor was taken from an adult in good health. The CDR3 DNA follows: TGTGCCAGCAGTTTACTAGCGGGGGGCATCACAGATACGCAGTATTTT. Translated, it gives CASSLLAGGITDTQYF.